The entry that follows covers one TCR beta chain sequence. Its target is unknown. A junction end diverges from the germline sequence, so it may reflect a read error. Germline-derived CDR1 and CDR2 are SGHRS and YFSETQ. The CDR3 has 13 residues. The data derive from a study of cytomegalovirus exposure and HLA in healthy donors. Study-wide background: HLA-typed donors contributed some 83 million unique TCRs, which were held in an early data release.

Study-level points and caveats: Certain sequence variants were highly shared and formed a cluster, and this cluster was likely a sequencing artifact.

13 Jbeta primers and 60 Vbeta primers were used for the PCR. Clones were sequenced by immunoSEQ multiplex PCR, and TCRdb holds only the in-frame ones, with some missing. The sample lists approximately 130,000 clones; 77% were seen once. The sequencing input was PBMCs. V is TRBV5-1 and J is TRBJ2-2; D perhaps matches TRBD2 (6 bases). The receptor was isolated from a man younger than 35 in good health and CMV-seropositive. In nucleotides, the CDR3 is TGCGCCAGCAGCTTGCAGGGCTCCGGGGGGCTGTTTTTT. Translating it yields CASSLQGSGGLFF.